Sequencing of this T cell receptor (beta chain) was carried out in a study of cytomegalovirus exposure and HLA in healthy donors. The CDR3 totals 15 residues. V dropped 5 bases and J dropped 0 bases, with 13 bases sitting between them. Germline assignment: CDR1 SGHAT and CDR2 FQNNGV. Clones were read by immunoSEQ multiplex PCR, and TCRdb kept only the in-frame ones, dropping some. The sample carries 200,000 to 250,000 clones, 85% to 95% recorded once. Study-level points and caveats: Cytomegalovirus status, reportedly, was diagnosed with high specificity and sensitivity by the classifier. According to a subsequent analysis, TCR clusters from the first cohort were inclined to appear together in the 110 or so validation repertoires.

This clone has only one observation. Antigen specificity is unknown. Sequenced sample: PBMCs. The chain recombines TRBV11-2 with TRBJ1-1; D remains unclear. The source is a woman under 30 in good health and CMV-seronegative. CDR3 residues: CASSARRGMNTEAFF. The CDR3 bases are TGTGCCAGCAGCGCGAGGCGGGGTATGAACACTGAAGCTTTCTTT.